This entry features one T cell receptor beta chain sequence. TRAV- and TRBV-specific primers, spanning alpha and beta chains, primed first-strand cDNA. Amplification of TCRs used a constant-region primer and V-primer adapter for about 21 PCR cycles. TCRdb used MiXCR to reprocess the reads, holding one entry per CDR3 protein. The repertoire includes around 15,000 distinct CDR3 sequences, approximately 63% of them detected once, and approximately 6% sits in the top ten. The V gene lost 2 bases and the J gene lost 0 bases, with 11 bases spanning the gap. Germline V gene data show CDR1 as MDHEN and CDR2 as SYDVKM. The CDR3 consists of 15 residues. The sample comes from a study of low-dose radiotherapy and immunotherapy resistance in tumors. Across the study: Individuals in Cohort 2 had 1 Gy per fraction every two weeks, adding up to 13 Gy over 26 weeks.

The TCR originated in a human donor with advanced metastatic prostate, ovarian, gallbladder or colorectal cancer (not recorded which). This table probably holds off-target reads from a library built for another chain. The chain couples TRBV28 to TRBJ2-7; D perhaps matches TRBD2 (5 bases). The CDR3 protein is CASSLGPGLSYEQYF. The DNA of the CDR3 is TGTGCCAGCAGTTTAGGTCCCGGACTCTCCTACGAGCAGTACTTC.